The T cell receptor (beta chain) under discussion was sequenced for a study of T cell changes during pregnancy in multiple sclerosis. Here immunoSEQ multiplex PCR was the method, and the copy in TCRdb shows in-frame clones only, minus some. Of about 17,000 clones listed, roughly 81% are singletons. Sequencing used CD8+ T cells from peripheral blood mononuclear cells, obtained in the second trimester of pregnancy. The clonotype was recovered from a female donor in good health, enrolled as a control in a pregnancy study.

CDR3: CSVGQAYEKLFF. CDR3 nucleotide sequence: TGCAGCGTTGGACAGGCTTATGAAAAACTGTTTTTT. This chain connects TRBV29-1 to TRBJ1-4; D possibly corresponds to TRBD1 (6 bases). Germline lookup yields CDR1 SQVTM and CDR2 ANQGSEA. The V end was cut by 4 bases, the J end by 6 bases, with 9 bases between. CDR3 length: 12 residues.